The text below deals with one TCR beta chain. Antigen: not known. This specimen belongs to a study of shared clonotypes between healthy human individuals. Study-level findings and limits: Large depth notwithstanding, sorted-subset sequencing proved incomplete by rarefaction. The four-donor shared clonotypes exceeded non-shared clonotypes in generation probability, with non-shared ones scoring lower.

This table comes from immunoSEQ multiplex PCR, and its TCRdb copy is limited to in-frame clones, with some not included. The sample yields about 2.3 million clones, around 93% seen once. Trimming removed 0 bases from V and 6 bases from J, with 10 bases in between. The CDR3 extends over 14 amino acids. Germline CDR1 is SGDLS and CDR2 is YYNGEE. The material sequenced was naive CD4+ T cells from PBMCs. Subset given: CD45RA+ positively selected. The chain links TRBV9 to TRBJ1-5; D call uncertain. The sequence derives from a man aged 18 to 30 in good health. Some clones in this sample may be carry-over from other donors' samples. CDR3 sequence: CASSVDGRSQPQHF. As DNA, the CDR3 is TGTGCCAGCAGCGTAGATGGCAGGAGTCAGCCCCAGCATTTT.